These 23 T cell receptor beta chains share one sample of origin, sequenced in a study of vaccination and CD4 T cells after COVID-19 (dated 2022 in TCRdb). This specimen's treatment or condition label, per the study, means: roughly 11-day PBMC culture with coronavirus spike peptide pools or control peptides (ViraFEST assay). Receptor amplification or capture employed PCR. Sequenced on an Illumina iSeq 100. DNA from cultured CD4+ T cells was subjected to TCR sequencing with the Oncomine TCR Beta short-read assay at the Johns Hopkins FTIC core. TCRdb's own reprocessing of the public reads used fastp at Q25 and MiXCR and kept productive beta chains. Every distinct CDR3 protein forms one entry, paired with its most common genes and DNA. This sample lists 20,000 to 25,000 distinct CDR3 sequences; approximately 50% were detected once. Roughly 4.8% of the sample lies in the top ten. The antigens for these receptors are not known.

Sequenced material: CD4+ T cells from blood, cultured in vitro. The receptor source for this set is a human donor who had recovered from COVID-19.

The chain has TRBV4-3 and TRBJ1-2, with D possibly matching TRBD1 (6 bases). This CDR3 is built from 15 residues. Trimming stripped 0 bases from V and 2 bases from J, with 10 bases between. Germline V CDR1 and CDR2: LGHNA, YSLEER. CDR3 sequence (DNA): TGCGCCAGCAGCCAAGATATAGGGGGAAACTATGGCTACACCTTC. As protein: CASSQDIGGNYGYTF.

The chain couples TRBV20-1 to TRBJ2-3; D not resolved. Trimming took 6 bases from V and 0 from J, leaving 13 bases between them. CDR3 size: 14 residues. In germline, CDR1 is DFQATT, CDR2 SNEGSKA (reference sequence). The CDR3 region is CSATTGSSTDTQYF. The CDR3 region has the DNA TGCAGTGCCACGACTGGGTCTAGCACAGATACGCAGTATTTT.

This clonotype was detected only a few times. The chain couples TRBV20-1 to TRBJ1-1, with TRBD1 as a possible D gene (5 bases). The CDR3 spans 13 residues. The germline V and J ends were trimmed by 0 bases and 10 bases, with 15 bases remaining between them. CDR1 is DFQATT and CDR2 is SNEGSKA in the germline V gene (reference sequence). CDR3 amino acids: CSARDGVGGAAFF. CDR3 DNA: TGCAGTGCTAGAGACGGGGTTGGAGGGGCAGCTTTCTTT.

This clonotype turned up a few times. CDR3 nucleotides: TGTGCCAGCAGCTTAGAACTAGTCACCGGGGAGCTGTTTTTT. Amino acid sequence: CASSLELVTGELFF. This sequence joins TRBV7-9 and TRBJ2-2; D possibly corresponds to TRBD2 (5 bases). The V end was cut by 1 base, the J end by 4 bases, with 7 bases between. This CDR3 spans 14 amino acids. Germline V gene sequence: CDR1 SEHNR, CDR2 FQNEAQ (reference sequence).

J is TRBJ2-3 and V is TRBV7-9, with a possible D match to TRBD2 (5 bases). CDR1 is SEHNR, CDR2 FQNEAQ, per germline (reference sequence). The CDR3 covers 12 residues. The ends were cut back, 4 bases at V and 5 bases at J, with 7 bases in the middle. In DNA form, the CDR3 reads TGTGCCAGCAGCTACGGGGTAGATACGCAGTATTTT. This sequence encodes CASSYGVDTQYF.

The CDR3 here is CASSLPRRDHNEQFF. CDR3 bases: TGTGCCAGCAGCCTCCCCAGACGGGACCACAATGAGCAGTTCTTC. The rearrangement joins TRBV7-2 to TRBJ2-1; possibly TRBD1 or TRBD2 for D (5 bases each). The germline V and J ends were trimmed by 5 bases and 5 bases, with 16 bases remaining between them. The CDR3 totals 15 residues. Per the germline V gene, CDR1 is SGHTA and CDR2 is FQGNSA.

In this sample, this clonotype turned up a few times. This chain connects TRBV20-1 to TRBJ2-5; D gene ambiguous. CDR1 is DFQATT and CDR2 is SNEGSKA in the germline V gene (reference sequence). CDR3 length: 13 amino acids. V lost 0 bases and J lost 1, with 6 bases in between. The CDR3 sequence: CSARDGVQETQYF. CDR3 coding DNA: TGCAGTGCTAGAGATGGGGTCCAAGAGACCCAGTACTTC.

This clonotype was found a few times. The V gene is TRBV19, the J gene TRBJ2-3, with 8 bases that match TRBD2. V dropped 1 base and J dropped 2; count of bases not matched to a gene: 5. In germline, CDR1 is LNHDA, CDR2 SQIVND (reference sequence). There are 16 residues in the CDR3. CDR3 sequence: CASSIVLGGVTDTQYF. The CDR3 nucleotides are TGTGCCAGTAGTATAGTCCTCGGGGGGGTCACAGATACGCAGTATTTT.

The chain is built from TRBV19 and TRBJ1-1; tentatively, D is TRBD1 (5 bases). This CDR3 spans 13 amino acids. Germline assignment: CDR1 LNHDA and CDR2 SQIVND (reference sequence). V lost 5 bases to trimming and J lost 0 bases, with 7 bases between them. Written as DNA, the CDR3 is TGTGCCAGTAGTGGGACGGTGAACACTGAAGCTTTCTTT. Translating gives CASSGTVNTEAFF.

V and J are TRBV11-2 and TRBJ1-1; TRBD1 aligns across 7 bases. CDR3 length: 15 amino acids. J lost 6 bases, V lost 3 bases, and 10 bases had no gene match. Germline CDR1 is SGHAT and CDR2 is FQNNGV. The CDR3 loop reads CASSLRGQRGAEAFF. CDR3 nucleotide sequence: TGTGCCAGCAGCTTGCGGGGACAGCGGGGGGCTGAAGCTTTCTTT.

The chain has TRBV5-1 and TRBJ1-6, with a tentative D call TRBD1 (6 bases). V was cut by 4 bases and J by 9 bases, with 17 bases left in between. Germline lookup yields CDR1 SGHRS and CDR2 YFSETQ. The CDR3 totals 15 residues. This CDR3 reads CASSDTGNLGSPLHF. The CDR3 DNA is TGCGCCAGCAGCGACACAGGGAATTTAGGTTCACCCCTCCACTTT.

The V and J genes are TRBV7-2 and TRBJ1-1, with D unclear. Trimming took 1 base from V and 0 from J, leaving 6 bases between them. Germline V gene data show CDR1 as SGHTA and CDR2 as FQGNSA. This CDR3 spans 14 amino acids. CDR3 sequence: CASSLVPVNTEAFF. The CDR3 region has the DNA TGTGCCAGCAGCTTAGTACCAGTGAACACTGAAGCTTTCTTT.

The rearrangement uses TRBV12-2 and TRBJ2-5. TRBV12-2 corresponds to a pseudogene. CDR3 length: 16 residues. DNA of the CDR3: TGTGCAAGTCGCAAATGGGGTAGCTCATACCAAGAGACCCAGTACTTC. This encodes CASRKWGSSYQETQYF.

The CDR3 sequence is CASSLKGDGGYEQYF. CDR3 DNA sequence: TGTGCCAGCAGTTTGAAAGGGGACGGAGGGTACGAGCAGTACTTC. The chain couples TRBV27 to TRBJ2-7, with D possibly being TRBD2 (6 bases). Looked up from germline, CDR1 is MNHEY and CDR2 is SMNVEV (reference sequence). V was shortened by 3 bases and J by 4 bases, with 16 bases between the two germline ends. The CDR3 runs 15 residues.

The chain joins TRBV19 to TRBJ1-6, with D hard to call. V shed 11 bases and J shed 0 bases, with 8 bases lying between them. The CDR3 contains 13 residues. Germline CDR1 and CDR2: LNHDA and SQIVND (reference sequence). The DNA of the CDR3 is TGTGCCGCTGGAGACTCCTATAATTCACCCCTCCACTTT. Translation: CAAGDSYNSPLHF.

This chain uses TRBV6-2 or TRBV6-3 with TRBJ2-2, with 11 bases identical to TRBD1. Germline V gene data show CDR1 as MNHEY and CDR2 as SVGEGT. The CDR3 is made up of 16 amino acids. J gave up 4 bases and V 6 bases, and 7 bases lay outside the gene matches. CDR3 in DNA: TGTGCCAGCAGCCTGGACAGGGGGCAGGGCACCGGGGAGCTGTTTTTT. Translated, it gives CASSLDRGQGTGELFF.

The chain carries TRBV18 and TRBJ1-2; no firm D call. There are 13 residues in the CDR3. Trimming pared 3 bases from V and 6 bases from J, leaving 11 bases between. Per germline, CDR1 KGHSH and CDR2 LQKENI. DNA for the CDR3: TGTGCCAGCTCACCTGCCCTGAGTGATGGCTACACCTTC. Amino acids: CASSPALSDGYTF.

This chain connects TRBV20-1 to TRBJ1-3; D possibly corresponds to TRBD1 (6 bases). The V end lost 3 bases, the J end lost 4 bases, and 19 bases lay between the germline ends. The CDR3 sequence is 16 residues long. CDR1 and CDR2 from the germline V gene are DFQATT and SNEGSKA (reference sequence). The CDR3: CSASEGRGARGNTIYF. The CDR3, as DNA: TGCAGTGCTAGCGAGGGACGGGGGGCAAGGGGAAACACCATATATTTT.

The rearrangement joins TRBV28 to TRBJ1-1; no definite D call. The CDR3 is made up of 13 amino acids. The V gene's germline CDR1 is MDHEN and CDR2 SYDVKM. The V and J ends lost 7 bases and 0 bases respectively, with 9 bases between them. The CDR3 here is CASNDIMNTEAFF. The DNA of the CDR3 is TGTGCCAGCAACGACATAATGAACACTGAAGCTTTCTTT.

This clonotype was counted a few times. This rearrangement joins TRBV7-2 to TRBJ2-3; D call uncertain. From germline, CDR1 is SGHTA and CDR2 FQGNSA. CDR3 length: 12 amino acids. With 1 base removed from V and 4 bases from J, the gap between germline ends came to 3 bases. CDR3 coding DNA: TGTGCCAGCAGCTTAGTTTCAGATACGCAGTATTTT. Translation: CASSLVSDTQYF.

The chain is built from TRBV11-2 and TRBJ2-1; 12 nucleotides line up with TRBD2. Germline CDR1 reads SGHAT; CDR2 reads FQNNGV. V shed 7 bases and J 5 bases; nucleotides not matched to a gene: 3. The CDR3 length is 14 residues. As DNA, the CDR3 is TGTGCCAGCAACCGACTAGCGGGAGACAATGAGCAGTTCTTC. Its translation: CASNRLAGDNEQFF.

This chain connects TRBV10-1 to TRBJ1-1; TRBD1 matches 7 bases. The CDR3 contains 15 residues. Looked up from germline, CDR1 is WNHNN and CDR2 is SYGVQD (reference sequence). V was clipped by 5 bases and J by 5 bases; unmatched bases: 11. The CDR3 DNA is TGCGCCAGCAGTCCGGAGGGGGCAAGGGAGACTGAAGCTTTCTTT. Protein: CASSPEGARETEAFF.

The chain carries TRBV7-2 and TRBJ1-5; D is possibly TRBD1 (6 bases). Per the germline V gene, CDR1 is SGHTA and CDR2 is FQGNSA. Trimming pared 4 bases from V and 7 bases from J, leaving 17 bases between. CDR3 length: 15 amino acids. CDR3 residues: CASSSRGAGPQPQHF. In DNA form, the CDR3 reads TGTGCCAGCAGCTCACGGGGGGCAGGGCCCCAGCCCCAGCATTTT.